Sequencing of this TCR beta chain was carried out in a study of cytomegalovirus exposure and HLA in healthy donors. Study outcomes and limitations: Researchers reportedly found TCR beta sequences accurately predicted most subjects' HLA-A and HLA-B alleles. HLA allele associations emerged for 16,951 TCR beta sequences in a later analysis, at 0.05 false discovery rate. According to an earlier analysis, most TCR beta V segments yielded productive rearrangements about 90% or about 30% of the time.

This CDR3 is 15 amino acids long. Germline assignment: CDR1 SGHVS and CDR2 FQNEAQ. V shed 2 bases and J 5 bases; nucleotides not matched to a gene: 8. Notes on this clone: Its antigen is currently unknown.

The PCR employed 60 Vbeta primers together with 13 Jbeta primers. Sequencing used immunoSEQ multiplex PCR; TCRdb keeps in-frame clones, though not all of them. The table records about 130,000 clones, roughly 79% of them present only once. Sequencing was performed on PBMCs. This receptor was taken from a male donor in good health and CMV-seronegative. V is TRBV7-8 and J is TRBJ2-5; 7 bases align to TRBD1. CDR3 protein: CASSLPTGAVETQYF. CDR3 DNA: TGTGCCAGCAGCTTACCTACAGGGGCGGTGGAGACCCAGTACTTC. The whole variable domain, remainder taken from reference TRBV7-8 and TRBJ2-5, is GAGVSQSPRYKVAKRGQDVALRCDPISGHVSLFWYQQALGQGPEFLTYFQNEAQLDKSGLPSDRFFAERPEGSVSTLKIQRTQQEDSAVYLCASSLPTGAVETQYFGPGTRLLVL.